This T cell receptor beta chain was identified in a study of tumor-infiltrating lymphocytes in primary liver carcinoma. The authors made TCR beta cDNA from approximately 490 ng total RNA with a constant-region primer. ARM-PCR, slightly modified, supplied the TCR beta libraries through three nested multiplex PCR rounds. The opening two PCR rounds, nine to eleven cycles each, paired TRBV1-TRBV30 forward primers with a C-beta reverse primer. TCRdb analysed the multiplex PCR reads with MiXCR anew, one entry per CDR3 protein. Of under 30,000 distinct CDR3 sequences listed, around three quarters are singletons. DNA and RNA were both co-extracted from 20-30 mg of bulk tissue that had not been sorted. This CDR3 region has 16 residues. The germline gives CDR1 LGHNT, CDR2 FRNRAP. V was cut by 9 bases and J by 8 bases, with 25 bases left in between. Points from the study as a whole: Blood fell significantly below tumors in its top-250-clone fraction (p = 0.039).

In the case of this clonotype: The antigen remains undetermined.

V usage is TRBV12-5 and J usage is TRBJ2-2; D gene uncertain. This receptor was taken from a man aged 40-49 years with primary liver carcinoma and hepatitis B virus infection. The sequenced sample consisted of liver tumor tissue from sampling region 3. Subset: tumor region T3, left-lateral pole. The CDR3 region is CASGVEWGSGTGELFF. As DNA, the CDR3 is TGTGCTAGCGGTGTGGAGTGGGGATCAGGCACAGGGGAGCTGTTTTTT.